The sequence of this TCR beta chain was determined in a study of T cell clonotyping in hematopoietic cell transplantation. Study results and limitations: Recipient TCR diversity dropped after transplant; expanded clonotypes rose from day 30 to 180. Broader posttransplant TCR repertoire diversity was predicted by graft donor and pretransplant recipient Inverse Simpson Index values. Cells were unsorted, so CD4 and CD8 contributions were not separated. At the given depth, recipient repertoires were over 97% de novo clonotypes.

V shed 3 bases and J 4 bases; nucleotides not matched to a gene: 8. CDR1 LGHNA and CDR2 YSLEER come from the germline V gene. The CDR3 sequence is 15 residues long. Clones were read by immunoSEQ multiplex PCR, and TCRdb kept only the in-frame ones, dropping some. The sample lists 16,000 or so clones, 80% to 95% occurring once. Concerning this clone itself: No antigen is known for it.

Input material: peripheral blood mononuclear cells. This TCR was sampled from a man in his forties in good health. Some clones in this sample may be carry-over from other donors' samples. The chain joins TRBV4-3 to TRBJ2-5, with 7 bases aligning to TRBD2. CDR3 sequence: CASSQGGSSGETQYF. In DNA form, the CDR3 reads TGCGCCAGCAGCCAGGGCGGGAGTTCGGGAGAGACCCAGTACTTC.